Below, one T cell receptor beta chain is given with its context. Its antigen is currently not known. No per-base quality is available; no much larger clone lies one base away. This specimen comes from a study of shared clonotypes between healthy human individuals (dated by TCRdb to 2020 to 2021). Regarding the study in general: Three men and a couple of women, aged 18 to 49 years, made up the cohort. For each donor, CD4 naive and CD4 memory were each given three plates, CD8 naive was given two plates, and CD8 memory was given one plate. The study deeply sequenced blood TCR repertoires of about 5 healthy adults to estimate repertoire size and the extent of clonotype sharing between individuals. To increase sequencing depth and limit assay-specific biases, different laboratories used diverse techniques to prepare libraries and sequence TCR repertoires. Per donor, leukapheresis produced somewhere between about 0.8 and 9 billion PBMCs.

Using the deep immunoSEQ assay, TCR CDR3 regions were amplified from genomic DNA by multiplex PCR. For each cell subset, the extracted genomic DNA was distributed evenly across all wells of several immunoSEQ 96-well plates, and each plate served as one replicate. For sorted subsets, roughly 200 ng of genomic DNA, equivalent to around 29,000 T cell genomes, went into each replicate PCR. Purified libraries were measured with a Qubit 3.0 fluorometer, size-checked on a Bioanalyzer 2100, and measured again with the KAPA Library Quantification kit. A separate single-read 150-cycle Illumina NextSeq 550 flow cell was used to sequence each immunoSEQ 96-well plate. The authors processed their data as follows. The immunoSEQ output contained only junctional sequences without quality scores, so filtering could not match that applied to full-length reads. Sequences were annotated with PyIR, a Python wrapper for IgBLAST v1.9, and V/J genes and CDR3 were assigned using IMGT germline references. Reads were removed for weak V/J assignments (E-value above 1e-6), missing CDR3, stop codons, out-of-frame junctions, or ambiguous translated residues. V3J clonotypes were defined as sequences sharing an identical inferred V gene, J gene, and CDR3 amino acid sequence. Percentage overlap between repertoires was calculated by dividing the number of shared unique clonotypes by the size of the smaller repertoire. RTK rarefaction, the Chao1 estimator, and Recon v2.1 estimates of unobserved clonotypes were used to assess repertoire richness. Generation probabilities were computed with OLGA for all TCRbeta clonotypes obtained by the gDNA method from a few donors. Not all clones reach the TCRdb copy of this immuneACCESS table, which keeps in-frame sequences only. Checked studies attribute under half of the gap to unresolved V genes and leave the rest unexplained. Clonal size and the V and J genes are those of that table, whereas D and trimming came from the DNA. A total of millions of clones appear in this sample, over 85% of them only once. About 1.1% of the sample rests with the top ten.

The paper's findings and limits, for the study overall: Estimated clonotype richness was generally larger for naive than for memory subsets. Even with the large sequencing depth, rarefaction of the sorted-subset datasets indicated that sequencing was incomplete. Sharing across a handful of donors was observed for around 5% of naive CD4, over 3% of naive CD8, over 2% of memory CD4, and roughly 0.43% of memory CD8 clonotypes. The small number of donors limited the genetic and exposure-history diversity represented. Only blood was sampled, and tissue TCR repertoires likely differ from those in blood. Based on pairwise subsampling, the degree of clonotype sharing among donors was expected to be affected by sequencing depth. Higher generation probabilities were observed for clonotypes shared by all four sorted-subset donors than for non-shared clonotypes.

The germline ends are 13 bases apart after V is trimmed by 1 base and J by 1 base. Sequences MRHNA (CDR1) and SNTAGT (CDR2) are obtained from the germline V gene. From the cysteine through the phenylalanine, the CDR3 covers 16 amino acids. Solely the CDR3 DNA is kept, with 48 bases framed from the first base. CD8 naive samples were obtained by positive selection for CCR7 among CD45RO-negative cells, yielding a CD45RA+CCR7+ population from which TemRA cells were excluded. Donors were healthy HIV-negative adults with no recently reported acute infections or vaccinations. Every donor was a Caucasian adult living in Nashville, Tennessee, USA. Blood was obtained by leukapheresis, after which PBMCs were separated by Ficoll-Histopaque density gradient centrifugation and cryopreserved in liquid nitrogen vapor phase. Analytical flow cytometry was used to check the purity and quantity of each magnetically sorted T cell population. Each sorted fraction had its genomic DNA isolated and then quantified by UV absorbance on a Nanodrop 2000c.

Sequenced material: naive CD8+ T cells sorted from blood. The label giving this sample's cell subset or site can be read as: CD45RA+CCR7+. This receptor was taken from a man between 18 and 35 years old in good health. The chain links TRBV6-4 with TRBJ1-1; perhaps TRBD1 is the D gene, with 5 bases matching. The DNA sequence reads TGTGCCAGCAGTGACTTGCCCCCAGGGTCGAACACTGAAGCTTTCTTT. Translated, this is CASSDLPPGSNTEAFF.